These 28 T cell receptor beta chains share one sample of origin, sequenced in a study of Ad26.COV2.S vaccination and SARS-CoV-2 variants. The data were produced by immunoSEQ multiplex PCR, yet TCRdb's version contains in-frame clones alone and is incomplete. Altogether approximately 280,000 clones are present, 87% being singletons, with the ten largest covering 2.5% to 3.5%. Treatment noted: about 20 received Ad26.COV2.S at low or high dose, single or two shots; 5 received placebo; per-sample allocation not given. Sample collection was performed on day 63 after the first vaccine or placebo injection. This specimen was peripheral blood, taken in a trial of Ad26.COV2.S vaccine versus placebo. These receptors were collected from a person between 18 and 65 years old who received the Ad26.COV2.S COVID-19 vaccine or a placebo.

The CDR3 here is CASSRLMLGGAEAFF. The CDR3 DNA reads as TGCGCCAGCAGCCGCCTCATGCTCGGGGGGGCTGAAGCTTTCTTT. The genes are TRBV4-3 and TRBJ1-1; a weak D match, TRBD1 (5 bases). Trimming took off 4 bases at V and 6 bases at J, with 18 bases between the two ends. The CDR3 loop spans 15 amino acids. Germline CDR1 reads LGHNA; CDR2 reads YSLEER.

CDR3 protein: CAWSGGSGDSSYEQYF. The CDR3 DNA reads TGTGCCTGGAGTGGGGGTTCAGGGGACAGCTCCTACGAGCAGTACTTC. The chain has TRBV30 and TRBJ2-7, with TRBD1 matching over 7 bases. This CDR3 is built from 16 residues. Germline CDR1 and CDR2: GTSNPN and SVGIG (reference sequence). The V gene end was trimmed by 1 base and the J gene end by 0 bases; junction bases not matched to a gene: 9.

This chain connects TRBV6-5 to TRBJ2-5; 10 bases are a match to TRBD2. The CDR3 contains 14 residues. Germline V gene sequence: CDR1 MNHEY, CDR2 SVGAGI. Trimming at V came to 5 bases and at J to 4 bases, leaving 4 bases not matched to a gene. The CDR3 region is CASSPRTSGETQYF. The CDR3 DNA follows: TGTGCCAGCAGTCCTAGGACTAGCGGAGAGACCCAGTACTTC.

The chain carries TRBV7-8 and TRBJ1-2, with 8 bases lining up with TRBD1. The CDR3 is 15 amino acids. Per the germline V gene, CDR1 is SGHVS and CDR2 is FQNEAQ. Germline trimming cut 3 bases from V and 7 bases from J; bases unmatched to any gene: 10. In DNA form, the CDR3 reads TGTGCCAGCAGCTTCAGGGGGCGGGGGAGTATTGGCTACACCTTC. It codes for CASSFRGRGSIGYTF.

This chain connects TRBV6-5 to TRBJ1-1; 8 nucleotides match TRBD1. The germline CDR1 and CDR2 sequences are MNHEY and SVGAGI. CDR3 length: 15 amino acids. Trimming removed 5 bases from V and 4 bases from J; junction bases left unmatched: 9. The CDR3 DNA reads TGTGCCAGCAGTCGCAGGGGGCGGCGTGGCACTGAAGCTTTCTTT. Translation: CASSRRGRRGTEAFF.

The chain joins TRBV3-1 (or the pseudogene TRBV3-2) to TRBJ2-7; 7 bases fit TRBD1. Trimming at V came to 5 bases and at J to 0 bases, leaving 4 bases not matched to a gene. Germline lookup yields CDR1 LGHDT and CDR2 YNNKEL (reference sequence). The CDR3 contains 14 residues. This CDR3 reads CASSIQGTSYEQYF. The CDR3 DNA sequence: TGTGCCAGCAGCATACAGGGGACCTCCTACGAGCAGTACTTC.

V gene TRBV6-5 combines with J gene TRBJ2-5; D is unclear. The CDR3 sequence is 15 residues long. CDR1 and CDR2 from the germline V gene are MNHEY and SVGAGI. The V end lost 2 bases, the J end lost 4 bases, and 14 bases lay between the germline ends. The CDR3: CASSYRPSLLETQYF. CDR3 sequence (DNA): TGTGCCAGCAGTTACCGTCCCTCCTTATTAGAGACCCAGTACTTC.

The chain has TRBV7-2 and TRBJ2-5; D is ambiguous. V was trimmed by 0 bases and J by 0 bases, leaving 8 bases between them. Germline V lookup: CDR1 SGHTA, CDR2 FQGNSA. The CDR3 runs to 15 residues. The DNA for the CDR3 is TGTGCCAGCAGCTTAGCTAATTGGTACCAAGAGACCCAGTACTTC. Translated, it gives CASSLANWYQETQYF.

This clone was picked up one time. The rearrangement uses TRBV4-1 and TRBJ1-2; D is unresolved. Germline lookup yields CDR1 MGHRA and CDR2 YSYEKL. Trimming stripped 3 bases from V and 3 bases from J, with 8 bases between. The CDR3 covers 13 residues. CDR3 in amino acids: CASSQGSDYGYTF. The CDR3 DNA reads TGCGCCAGCAGCCAGGGCTCCGACTATGGCTACACCTTC.

CDR3 amino acids: CASGYRTPGQGEKLFF. DNA for the CDR3: TGTGCTAGTGGTTACAGAACCCCGGGACAGGGTGAAAAACTGTTTTTT. The rearrangement joins TRBV12-5 to TRBJ1-4; 9 bases agree with TRBD1. The CDR3 loop spans 16 amino acids. The J segment lost 7 bases and the V segment lost 4 bases, leaving 10 bases of the junction unmatched. CDR1 and CDR2 (germline): LGHNT, FRNRAP.

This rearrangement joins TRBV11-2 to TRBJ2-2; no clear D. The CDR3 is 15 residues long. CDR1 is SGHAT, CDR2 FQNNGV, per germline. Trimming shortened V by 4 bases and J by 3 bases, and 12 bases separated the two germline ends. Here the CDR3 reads CASSSGADHTGELFF. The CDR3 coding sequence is TGTGCCAGCAGCTCGGGCGCAGACCACACCGGGGAGCTGTTTTTT.

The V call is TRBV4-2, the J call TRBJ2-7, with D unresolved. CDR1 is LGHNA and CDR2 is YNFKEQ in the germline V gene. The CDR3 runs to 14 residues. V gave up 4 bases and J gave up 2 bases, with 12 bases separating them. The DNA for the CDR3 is TGTGCCAGCAGCCTCACGGGCGGAGCCTACGAGCAGTACTTC. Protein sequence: CASSLTGGAYEQYF.

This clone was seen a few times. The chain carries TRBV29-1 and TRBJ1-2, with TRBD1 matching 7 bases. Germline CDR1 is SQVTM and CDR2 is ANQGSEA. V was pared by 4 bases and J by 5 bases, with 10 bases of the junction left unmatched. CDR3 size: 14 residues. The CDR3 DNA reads TGCAGCGTTGCCACAGGGGTAAAAGGGTATGGCTACACCTTC. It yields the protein CSVATGVKGYGYTF.

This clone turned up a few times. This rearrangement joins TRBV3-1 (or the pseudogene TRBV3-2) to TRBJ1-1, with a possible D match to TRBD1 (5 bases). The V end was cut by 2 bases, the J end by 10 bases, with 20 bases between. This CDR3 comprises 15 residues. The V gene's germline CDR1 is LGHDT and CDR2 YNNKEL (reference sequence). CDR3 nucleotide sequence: TGTGCCAGCAGCCAACCCAGCGGCGGGGGAAGTCTAGCTTTCTTT. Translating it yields CASSQPSGGGSLAFF.

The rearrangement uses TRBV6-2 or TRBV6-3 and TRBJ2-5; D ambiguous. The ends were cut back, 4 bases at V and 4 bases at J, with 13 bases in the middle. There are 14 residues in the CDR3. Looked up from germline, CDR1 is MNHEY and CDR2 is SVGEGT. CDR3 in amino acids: CASSWVGNGETQYF. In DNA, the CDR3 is TGTGCCAGCAGTTGGGTAGGGAACGGAGAGACCCAGTACTTC.

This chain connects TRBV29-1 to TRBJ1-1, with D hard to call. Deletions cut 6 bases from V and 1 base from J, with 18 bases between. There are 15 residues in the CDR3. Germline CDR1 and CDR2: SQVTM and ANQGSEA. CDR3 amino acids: CSVGMASAGNTEAFF. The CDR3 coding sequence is TGCAGCGTGGGAATGGCATCGGCAGGGAACACTGAAGCTTTCTTT.

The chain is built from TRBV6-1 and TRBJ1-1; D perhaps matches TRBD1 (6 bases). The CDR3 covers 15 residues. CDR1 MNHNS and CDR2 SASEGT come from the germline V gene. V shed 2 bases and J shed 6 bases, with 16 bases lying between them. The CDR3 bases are TGTGCCAGCAGTGAACTCCCTGGGGGGGGCGCTGAAGCTTTCTTT. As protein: CASSELPGGGAEAFF.

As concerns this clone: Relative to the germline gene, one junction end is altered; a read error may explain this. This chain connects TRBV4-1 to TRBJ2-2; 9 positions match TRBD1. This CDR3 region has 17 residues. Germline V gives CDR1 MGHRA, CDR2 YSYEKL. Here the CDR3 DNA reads TGCGCCAGCAGCAAGTTTACAGGGGGCGCGAAAACCGGGGAGCTGTTTTTT. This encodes CASSKFTGGAKTGELFF.

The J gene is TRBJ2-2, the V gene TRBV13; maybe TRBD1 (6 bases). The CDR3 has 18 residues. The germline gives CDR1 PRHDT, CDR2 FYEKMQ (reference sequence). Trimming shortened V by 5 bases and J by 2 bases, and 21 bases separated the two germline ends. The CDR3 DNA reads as TGTGCCAGCAGCCCCGTGGGTTGGGGGCTAGGTAACACCGGGGAGCTGTTTTTT. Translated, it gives CASSPVGWGLGNTGELFF. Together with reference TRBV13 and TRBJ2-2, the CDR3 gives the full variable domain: AAGVIQSPRHLIKEKRETATLKCYPIPRHDTVYWYQQGPGQDPQFLISFYEKMQSDKGSIPDRFSAQQFSDYHSELNMSSLELGDSALYFCASSPVGWGLGNTGELFFGEGSRLTVL.

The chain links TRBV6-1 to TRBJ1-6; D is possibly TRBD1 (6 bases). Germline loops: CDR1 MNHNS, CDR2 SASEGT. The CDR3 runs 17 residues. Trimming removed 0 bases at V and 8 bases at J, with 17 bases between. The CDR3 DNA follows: TGTGCCAGCAGTGAAGCGTGGAGGGACATGAAACATTCACCCCTCCACTTT. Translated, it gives CASSEAWRDMKHSPLHF.

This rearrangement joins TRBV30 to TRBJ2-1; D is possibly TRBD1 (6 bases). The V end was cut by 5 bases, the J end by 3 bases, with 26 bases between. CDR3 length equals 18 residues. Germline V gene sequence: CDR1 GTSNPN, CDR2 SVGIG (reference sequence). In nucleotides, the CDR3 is TGTGCCTGGGGCGACAGGACCAAGGGCTCAAGAAACTACAATGAGCAGTTCTTC. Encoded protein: CAWGDRTKGSRNYNEQFF. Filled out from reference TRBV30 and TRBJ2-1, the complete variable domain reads SQTIHQWPATLVQPVGSPLSLECTVEGTSNPNLYWYRQAAGRGLQLLFYSVGIGQISSEVPQNLSASRPQDRQFILSSKKLLLSDSGFYLCAWGDRTKGSRNYNEQFFGPGTRLTVL.

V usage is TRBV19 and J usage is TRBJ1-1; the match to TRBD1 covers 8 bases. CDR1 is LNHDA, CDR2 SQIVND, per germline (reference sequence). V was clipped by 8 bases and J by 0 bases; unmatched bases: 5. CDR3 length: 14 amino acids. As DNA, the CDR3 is TGTGCCAGTCGACAGGGGCCTCTGAACACTGAAGCTTTCTTT. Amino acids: CASRQGPLNTEAFF. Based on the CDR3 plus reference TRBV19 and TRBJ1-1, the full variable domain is DGGITQSPKYLFRKEGQNVTLSCEQNLNHDAMYWYRQDPGQGLRLIYYSQIVNDFQKGDIAEGYSVSREKKESFPLTVTSAQKNPTAFYLCASRQGPLNTEAFFGQGTRLTVV.

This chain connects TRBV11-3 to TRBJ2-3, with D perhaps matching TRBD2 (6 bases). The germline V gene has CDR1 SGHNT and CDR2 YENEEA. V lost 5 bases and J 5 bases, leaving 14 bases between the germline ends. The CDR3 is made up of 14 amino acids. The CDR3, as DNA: TGTGCCAGCAGCACCGGGAGTGGTGGAGATACGCAGTATTTT. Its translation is CASSTGSGGDTQYF.

CDR3 residues: CASSGQGMNTEAFF. Here the CDR3 DNA reads TGTGCCAGCAGCGGACAGGGGATGAACACTGAAGCTTTCTTT. The V gene is TRBV5-4, the J gene TRBJ1-1, with 9 bases identical to TRBD1. Germline V gene data show CDR1 as SGHNT and CDR2 as YYREEE (reference sequence). The CDR3 runs 14 residues. Trimming removed 4 bases from V and 0 bases from J; junction bases left unmatched: 1.

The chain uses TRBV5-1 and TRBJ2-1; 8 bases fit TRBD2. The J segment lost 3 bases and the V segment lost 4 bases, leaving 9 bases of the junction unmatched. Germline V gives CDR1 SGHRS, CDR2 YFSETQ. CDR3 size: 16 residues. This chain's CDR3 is CASSPIRREDYNEQFF. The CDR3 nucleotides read TGCGCCAGCAGCCCAATTCGGCGGGAGGACTACAATGAGCAGTTCTTC.

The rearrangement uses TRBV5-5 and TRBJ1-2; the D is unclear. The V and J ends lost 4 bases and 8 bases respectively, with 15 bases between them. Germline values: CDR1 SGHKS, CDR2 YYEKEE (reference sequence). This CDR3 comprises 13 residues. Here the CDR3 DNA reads TGTGCCAGCAGCACCCATGGGGAGAGGGGCTACACCTTC. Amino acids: CASSTHGERGYTF.

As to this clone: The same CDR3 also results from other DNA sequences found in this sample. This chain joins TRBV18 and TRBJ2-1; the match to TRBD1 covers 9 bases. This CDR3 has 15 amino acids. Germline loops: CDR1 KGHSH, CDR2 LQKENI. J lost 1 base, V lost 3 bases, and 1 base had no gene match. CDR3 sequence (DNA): TGTGCCAGCTCACCGGGACAGGGATCCTACAATGAGCAGTTCTTC. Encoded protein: CASSPGQGSYNEQFF.

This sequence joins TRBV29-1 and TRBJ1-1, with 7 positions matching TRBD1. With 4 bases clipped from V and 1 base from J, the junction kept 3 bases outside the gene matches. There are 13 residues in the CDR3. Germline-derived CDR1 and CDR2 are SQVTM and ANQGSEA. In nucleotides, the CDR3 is TGCAGCGTTGGACAGGGTTGGAACACTGAAGCTTTCTTT. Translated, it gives CSVGQGWNTEAFF.